This T cell receptor beta chain was retrieved from a study of OX40 agonist ivuxolimab in advanced cancers. Study-level findings and limits: Clonal expansion was seen in CD4+ and CD8+ blood T cells by week 6 at 0.1 to 3.0 mg/kg.

The CDR3 consists of 15 residues. Trimming took 2 bases from V and 6 from J; bases not matched to a gene: 6. Germline V CDR1 and CDR2: MDHEN, SYDVKM. With regard to this clone: The target antigen is unknown.

Produced via immunoSEQ multiplex PCR; TCRdb's table is partial and in-frame only. Counted here are 70,000 to 95,000 clones, approximately 88% occurring once; the ten biggest clones make up 10% to 15%. The source was CD4+ or CD8+ T cells sorted from blood, collected in a trial of the OX40 agonist ivuxolimab. The TCR was taken from an adult with an advanced solid tumor such as melanoma, head and neck, liver or kidney cancer. The J gene is TRBJ2-2, the V gene TRBV28; TRBD1 aligns across 7 bases. CDR3 sequence: CASSLPRQGPGELFF. The DNA of the CDR3 is TGTGCCAGCAGTTTACCTCGACAGGGACCCGGGGAGCTGTTTTTT.